The sequence of this TCR beta chain was determined in a study of cytomegalovirus exposure and HLA in healthy donors. This CDR3 spans 13 amino acids. CDR1 is MNHEY and CDR2 is SVGAGI in the germline V gene. V gave up 2 bases and J gave up 1 base, with 5 bases separating them. This clone showed up just a few times. With 60 Vbeta and 13 Jbeta primers, the PCR was carried out. This table comes from immunoSEQ multiplex PCR, and its TCRdb copy is limited to in-frame clones, with some not included. The table lists more than 110,000 clones, more than 75% of them singletons, with approximately 4% in the top ten.

Sample: PBMCs. The clonotype was recovered from a young man in good health and CMV-seronegative. V usage is TRBV6-5 and J usage is TRBJ1-1; no firm D call. This CDR3 reads CASSYAGNTEAFF. CDR3 sequence (DNA): TGTGCCAGCAGTTACGCAGGGAACACTGAAGCTTTCTTT.